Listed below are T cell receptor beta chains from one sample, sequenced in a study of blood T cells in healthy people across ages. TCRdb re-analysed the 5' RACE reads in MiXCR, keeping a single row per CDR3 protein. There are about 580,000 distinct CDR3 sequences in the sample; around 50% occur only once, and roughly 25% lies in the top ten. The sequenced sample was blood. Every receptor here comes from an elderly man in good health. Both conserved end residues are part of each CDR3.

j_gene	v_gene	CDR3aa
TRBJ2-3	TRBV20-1	CSAPPSGSTDTQYF
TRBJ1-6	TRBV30	CAWTTGGGFNSPLHF
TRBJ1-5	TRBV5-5	CASSLDVGNQPQHF
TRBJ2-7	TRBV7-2	CASSLNHGGRAYEQYF
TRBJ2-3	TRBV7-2	CASSPGTSLGRDTQYF
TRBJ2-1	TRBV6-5	CASSYSVRAYEQFF
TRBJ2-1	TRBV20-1	CSAPPNSGGAQGNEQFF
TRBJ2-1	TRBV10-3	CAISEGGGRLYNEQFF
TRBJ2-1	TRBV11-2	CASSLDSLAAESSYNEQFF
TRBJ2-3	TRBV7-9	CASSPGGLATDTQYF
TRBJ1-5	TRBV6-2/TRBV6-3	CASSYSITGSSNQPQHF
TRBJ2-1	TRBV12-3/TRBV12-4	CASSFLLENEQFF
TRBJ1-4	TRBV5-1	CASSTGQGGGEKLFF
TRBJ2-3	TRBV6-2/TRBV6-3	CASSNPRTDTQYF
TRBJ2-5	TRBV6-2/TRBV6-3	CASRPTSGSETQYF
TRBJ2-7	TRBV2	CASSESRFGEQYF
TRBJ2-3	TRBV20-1	CSARSLLGRSTDTQYF
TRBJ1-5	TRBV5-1	CASGQREQPQHF
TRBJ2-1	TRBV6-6	CASGGSSYNEQFF